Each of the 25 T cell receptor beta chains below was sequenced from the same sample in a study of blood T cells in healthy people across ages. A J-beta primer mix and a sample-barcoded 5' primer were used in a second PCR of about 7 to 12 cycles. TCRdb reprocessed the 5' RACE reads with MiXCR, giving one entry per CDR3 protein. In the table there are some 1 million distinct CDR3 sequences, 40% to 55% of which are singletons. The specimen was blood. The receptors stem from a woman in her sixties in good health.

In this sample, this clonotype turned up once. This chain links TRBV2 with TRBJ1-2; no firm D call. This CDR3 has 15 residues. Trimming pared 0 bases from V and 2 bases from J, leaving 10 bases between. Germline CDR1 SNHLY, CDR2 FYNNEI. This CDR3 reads CASSEAPLLNYGYTF. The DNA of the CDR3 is TGTGCCAGCAGTGAAGCGCCCCTGTTGAACTATGGCTACACCTTC.

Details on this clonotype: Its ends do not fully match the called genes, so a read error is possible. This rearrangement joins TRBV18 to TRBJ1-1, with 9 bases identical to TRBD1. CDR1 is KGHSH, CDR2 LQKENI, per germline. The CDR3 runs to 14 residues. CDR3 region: CASSPGQGYTEAFF. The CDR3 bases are TGTGCCAGCTCACCCGGACAGGGGTACACCGAAGCTTTCTTT.

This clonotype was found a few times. The CDR3 here is CSVLPQGSSYNEQFF. In DNA form, the CDR3 reads TGCAGCGTTCTACCCCAGGGTAGCTCCTACAATGAGCAGTTCTTC. This chain links TRBV29-1 with TRBJ2-1, with D perhaps matching TRBD1 (5 bases). Germline V gene lookup returns CDR1 SQVTM and CDR2 ANQGSEA. The CDR3 spans 15 residues. V shed 5 bases and J shed 0 bases, with 14 bases lying between them.

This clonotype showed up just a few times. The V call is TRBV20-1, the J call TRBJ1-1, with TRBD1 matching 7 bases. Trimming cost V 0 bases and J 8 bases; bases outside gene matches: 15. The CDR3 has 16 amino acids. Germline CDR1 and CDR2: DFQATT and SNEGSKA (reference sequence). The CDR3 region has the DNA TGCAGTGCTAGAGATACAGGGGCCGTCACCACCTACGAAGCTTTCTTT. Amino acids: CSARDTGAVTTYEAFF.

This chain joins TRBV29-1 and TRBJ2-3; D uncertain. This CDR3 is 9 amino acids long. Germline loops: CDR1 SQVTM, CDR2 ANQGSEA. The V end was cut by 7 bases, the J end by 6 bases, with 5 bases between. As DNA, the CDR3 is TGCAGCGCGGAGGATACGCAGTATTTT. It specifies CSAEDTQYF.

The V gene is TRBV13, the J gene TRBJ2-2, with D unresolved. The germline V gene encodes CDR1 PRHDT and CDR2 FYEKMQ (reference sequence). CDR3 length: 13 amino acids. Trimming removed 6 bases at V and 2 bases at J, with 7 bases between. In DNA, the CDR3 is TGTGCCAGCAGGGCAATAAACACCGGGGAGCTGTTTTTT. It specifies CASRAINTGELFF.

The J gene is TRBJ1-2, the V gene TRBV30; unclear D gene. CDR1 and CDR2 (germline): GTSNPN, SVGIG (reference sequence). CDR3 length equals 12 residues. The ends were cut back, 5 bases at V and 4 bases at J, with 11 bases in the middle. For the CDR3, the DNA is TGTGCCTGGTTAATTGGTTCCTATGGCTACACCTTC. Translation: CAWLIGSYGYTF.

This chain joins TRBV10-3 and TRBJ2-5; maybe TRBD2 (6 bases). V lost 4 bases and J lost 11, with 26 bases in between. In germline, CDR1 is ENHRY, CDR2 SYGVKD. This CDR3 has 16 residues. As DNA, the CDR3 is TGTGCCATCAGTGCAGGGCTAGCGAAAAAAACCTACAAGCAGTACTTC. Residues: CAISAGLAKKTYKQYF.

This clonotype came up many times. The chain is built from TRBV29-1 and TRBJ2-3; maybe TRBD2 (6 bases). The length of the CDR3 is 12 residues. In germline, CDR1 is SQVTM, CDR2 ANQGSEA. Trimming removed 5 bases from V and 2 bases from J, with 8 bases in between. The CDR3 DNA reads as TGCAGCGTTATAGCGGCCACAGATACGCAGTATTTT. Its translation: CSVIAATDTQYF.

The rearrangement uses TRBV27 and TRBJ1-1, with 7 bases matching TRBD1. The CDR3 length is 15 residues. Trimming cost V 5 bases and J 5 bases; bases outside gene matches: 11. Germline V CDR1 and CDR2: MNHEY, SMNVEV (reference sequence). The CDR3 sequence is CASSPSPTGVTEAFF. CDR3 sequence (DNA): TGTGCCAGCAGTCCCTCTCCCACAGGGGTTACTGAAGCTTTCTTT.

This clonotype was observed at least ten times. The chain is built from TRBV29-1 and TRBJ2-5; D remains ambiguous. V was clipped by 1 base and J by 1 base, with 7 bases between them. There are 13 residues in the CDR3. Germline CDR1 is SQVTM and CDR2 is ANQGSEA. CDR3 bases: TGCAGCGTTGAAGGAGCAGGCCAAGAGACCCAGTACTTC. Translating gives CSVEGAGQETQYF.

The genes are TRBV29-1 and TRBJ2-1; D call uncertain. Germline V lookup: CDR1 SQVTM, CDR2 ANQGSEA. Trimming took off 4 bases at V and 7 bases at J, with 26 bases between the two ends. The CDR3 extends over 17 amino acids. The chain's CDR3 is CSVVSPRIGGVRNEQFF. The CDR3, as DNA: TGCAGCGTTGTAAGCCCGCGAATTGGTGGGGTTCGGAATGAGCAGTTCTTC.

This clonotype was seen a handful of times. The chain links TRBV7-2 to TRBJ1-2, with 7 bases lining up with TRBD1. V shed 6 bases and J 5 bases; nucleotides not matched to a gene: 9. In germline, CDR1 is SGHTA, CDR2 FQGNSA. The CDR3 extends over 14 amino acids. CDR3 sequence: CASSQMGTEYGYTF. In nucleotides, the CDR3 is TGTGCCAGCAGTCAGATGGGGACAGAGTATGGCTACACCTTC.

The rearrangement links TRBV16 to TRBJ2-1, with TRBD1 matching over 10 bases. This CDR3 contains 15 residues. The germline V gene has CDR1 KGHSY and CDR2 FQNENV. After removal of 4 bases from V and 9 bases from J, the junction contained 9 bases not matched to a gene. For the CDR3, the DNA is TGTGCCAGCAGCCTATCCTCGGGACAGGGGTCTGAGCAGTTCTTC. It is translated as CASSLSSGQGSEQFF.

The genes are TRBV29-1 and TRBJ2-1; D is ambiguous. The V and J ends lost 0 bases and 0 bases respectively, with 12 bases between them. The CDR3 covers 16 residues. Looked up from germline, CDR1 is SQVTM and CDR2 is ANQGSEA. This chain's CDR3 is CSVEDRRPSSYNEQFF. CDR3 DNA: TGCAGCGTTGAAGACCGACGGCCTAGCTCCTACAATGAGCAGTTCTTC.

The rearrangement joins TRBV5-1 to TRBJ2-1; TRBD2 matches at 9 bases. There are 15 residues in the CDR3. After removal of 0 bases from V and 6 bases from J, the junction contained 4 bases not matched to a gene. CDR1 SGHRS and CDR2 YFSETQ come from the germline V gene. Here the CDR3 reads CASSLGSGSANEQFF. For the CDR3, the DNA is TGCGCCAGCAGCTTGGGTAGCGGGAGTGCCAATGAGCAGTTCTTC.

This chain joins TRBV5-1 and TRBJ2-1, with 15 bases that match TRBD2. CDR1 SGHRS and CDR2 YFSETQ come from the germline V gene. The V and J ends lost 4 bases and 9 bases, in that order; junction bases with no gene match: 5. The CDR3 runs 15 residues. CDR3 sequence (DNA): TGCGCCAGCAGCAGCGGACTAGCGGGAGGGCTTGAGCAGTTCTTC. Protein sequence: CASSSGLAGGLEQFF. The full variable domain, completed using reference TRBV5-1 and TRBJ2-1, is KAGVTQTPRYLIKTRGQQVTLSCSPISGHRSVSWYQQTPGQGLQFLFEYFSETQRNKGNFPGRFSGRQFSNSRSEMNVSTLELGDSALYLCASSSGLAGGLEQFFGPGTRLTVL.

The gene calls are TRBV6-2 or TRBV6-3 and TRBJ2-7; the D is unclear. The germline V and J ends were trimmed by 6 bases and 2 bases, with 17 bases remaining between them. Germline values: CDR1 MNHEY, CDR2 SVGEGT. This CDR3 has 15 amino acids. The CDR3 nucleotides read TGTGCCAGCAGCTCGGAAACATCAGGACCCTACGAGCAGTACTTC. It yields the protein CASSSETSGPYEQYF.

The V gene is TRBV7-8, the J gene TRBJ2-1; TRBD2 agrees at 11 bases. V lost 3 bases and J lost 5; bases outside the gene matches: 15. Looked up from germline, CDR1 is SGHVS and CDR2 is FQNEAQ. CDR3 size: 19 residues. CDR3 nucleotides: TGTGCCAGCAGCTTTTCCGGGACTAGCGGCGTAAAAACGGACAATGAGCAGTTCTTC. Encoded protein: CASSFSGTSGVKTDNEQFF.

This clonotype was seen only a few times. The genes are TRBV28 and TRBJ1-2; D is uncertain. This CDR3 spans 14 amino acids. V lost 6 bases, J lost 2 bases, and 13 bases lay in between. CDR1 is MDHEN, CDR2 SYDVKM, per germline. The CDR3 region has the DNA TGTGCCAGCAGCCAAATCCCAGGAAACTATGGCTACACCTTC. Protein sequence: CASSQIPGNYGYTF.

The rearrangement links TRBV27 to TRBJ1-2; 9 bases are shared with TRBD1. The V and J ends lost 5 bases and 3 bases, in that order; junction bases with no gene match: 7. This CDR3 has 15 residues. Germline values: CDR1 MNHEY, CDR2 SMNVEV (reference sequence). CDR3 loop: CASSAQGAADYGYTF. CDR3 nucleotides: TGTGCCAGCAGTGCACAGGGGGCGGCTGACTATGGCTACACCTTC.

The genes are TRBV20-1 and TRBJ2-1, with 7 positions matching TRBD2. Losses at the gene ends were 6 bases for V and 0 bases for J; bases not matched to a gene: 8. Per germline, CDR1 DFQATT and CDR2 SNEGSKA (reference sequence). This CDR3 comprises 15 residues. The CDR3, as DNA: TGCAGTGCCAACGGGGGGACCCTCTCCTACAATGAGCAGTTCTTC. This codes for CSANGGTLSYNEQFF.

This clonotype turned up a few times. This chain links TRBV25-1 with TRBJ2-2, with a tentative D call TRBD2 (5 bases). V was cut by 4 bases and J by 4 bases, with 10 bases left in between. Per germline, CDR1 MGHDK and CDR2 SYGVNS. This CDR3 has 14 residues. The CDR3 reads CASSGVGVTGELFF. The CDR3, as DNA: TGTGCCAGCAGTGGGGTGGGAGTCACCGGGGAGCTGTTTTTT.

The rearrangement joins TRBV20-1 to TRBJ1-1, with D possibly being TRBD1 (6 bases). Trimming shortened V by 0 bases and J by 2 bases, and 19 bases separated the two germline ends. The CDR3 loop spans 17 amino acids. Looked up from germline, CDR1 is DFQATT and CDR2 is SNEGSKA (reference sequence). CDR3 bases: TGCAGTGCTAGAGACCCCTTCGATACAGGGATCAACACTGAAGCTTTCTTT. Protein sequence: CSARDPFDTGINTEAFF.

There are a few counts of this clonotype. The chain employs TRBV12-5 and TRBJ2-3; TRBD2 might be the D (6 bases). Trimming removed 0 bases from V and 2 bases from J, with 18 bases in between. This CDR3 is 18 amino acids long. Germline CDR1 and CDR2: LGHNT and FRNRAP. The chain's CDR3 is CASGLVRSGDSPTDTQYF. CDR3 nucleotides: TGTGCTAGTGGTTTGGTACGATCGGGGGATTCCCCCACAGATACGCAGTATTTT.